These 28 T cell receptor beta chains share one sample of origin, sequenced in a study of cytomegalovirus exposure and HLA in healthy donors. PCR primers comprised 60 Vbeta and 13 Jbeta primers. Using immunoSEQ multiplex PCR, the repertoire was profiled, and TCRdb retains in-frame clones only, with some absent. Seen here are over 70,000 clones, about 80% observed once, and the top ten hold over 20%. Source material: PBMCs. These receptors all stem from a woman aged 45-60 years in good health and CMV-seropositive.

The chain combines TRBV4-1 with TRBJ2-3; 10 bases are shared with TRBD2. J lost 7 bases, V lost 4 bases, and 11 bases had no gene match. The CDR3 contains 16 residues. The germline V gene encodes CDR1 MGHRA and CDR2 YSYEKL. The CDR3 nucleotides read TGCGCCAGCAGCCCCCTGGGCAGCGGGAGGGCGAATACGCAGTATTTT. Amino acids: CASSPLGSGRANTQYF.

The chain carries TRBV5-4 and TRBJ1-2, with D possibly matching TRBD1 (6 bases). The V end lost 0 bases, the J end lost 9 bases, and 15 bases lay between the germline ends. This CDR3 has 14 amino acids. Germline-derived CDR1 and CDR2 are SGHNT and YYREEE (reference sequence). This CDR3 reads CASSLEIKDSSYTF. The CDR3 DNA is TGTGCCAGCAGCTTGGAGATAAAGGACAGTAGCTACACCTTC.

The CDR3: CASSYIGAGDTEAFF. The CDR3 DNA reads TGTGCCAGCAGTTACATAGGCGCCGGGGACACTGAAGCTTTCTTT. This chain uses TRBV6-6 with TRBJ1-1; D is unresolved. The germline gives CDR1 MNHNY, CDR2 SVGAGI (reference sequence). V lost 2 bases to trimming and J lost 3 bases, with 13 bases between them. The CDR3 is 15 amino acids.

The DNA of the CDR3 is TGTGCCAGCAGTGGCGGGACGGACTATGGCTACACCTTC. It is translated as CASSGGTDYGYTF. The chain is built from TRBV6-5 and TRBJ1-2; D is possibly TRBD1 (5 bases). The germline V gene encodes CDR1 MNHEY and CDR2 SVGAGI. Trimming removed 5 bases at V and 3 bases at J, with 10 bases between. CDR3 length equals 13 residues.

This rearrangement joins TRBV28 to TRBJ1-2; tentatively, D is TRBD1 (5 bases). This CDR3 comprises 15 residues. The V end was cut by 2 bases, the J end by 4 bases, with 14 bases between. Germline CDR1 and CDR2: MDHEN and SYDVKM. CDR3 sequence: CASSLQGVRGYGYTF. CDR3 DNA sequence: TGTGCCAGCAGTTTACAGGGTGTCCGTGGCTATGGCTACACCTTC.

V and J are TRBV19 and TRBJ1-5; 10 bases align to TRBD1. Germline V gene sequence: CDR1 LNHDA, CDR2 SQIVND (reference sequence). The CDR3 extends over 18 amino acids. J lost 1 base, V lost 8 bases, and 14 bases had no gene match. CDR3 DNA sequence: TGTGCCAGTGGCCGTTTACCGGGACAGGGGAGAAGCAATCAGCCCCAGCATTTT. It specifies CASGRLPGQGRSNQPQHF. The whole variable domain, filled in from reference TRBV19 and TRBJ1-5, reads DGGITQSPKYLFRKEGQNVTLSCEQNLNHDAMYWYRQDPGQGLRLIYYSQIVNDFQKGDIAEGYSVSREKKESFPLTVTSAQKNPTAFYLCASGRLPGQGRSNQPQHFGDGTRLSIL.

The CDR3 loop reads CASSTGVGAEAFF. The CDR3 DNA reads as TGTGCCAGTAGTACGGGGGTCGGCGCTGAAGCTTTCTTT. V and J are TRBV19 and TRBJ1-1, with D perhaps TRBD1 (5 bases). The CDR3 extends over 13 amino acids. CDR1 and CDR2 from the germline V gene are LNHDA and SQIVND (reference sequence). Trimming left V 4 bases short and J 6 bases short, with 12 bases between.

The chain joins TRBV4-1 to TRBJ2-2, with 15 nucleotides matching TRBD2. The CDR3 is 16 amino acids. Trimming took 4 bases from V and 5 from J; bases not matched to a gene: 2. In germline, CDR1 is MGHRA, CDR2 YSYEKL. In nucleotides, the CDR3 is TGCGCCAGCAGCCTAGGGACTAGCGGGAGGACCGGGGAGCTGTTTTTT. It encodes CASSLGTSGRTGELFF.

This chain links TRBV6-1 with TRBJ1-2, with D tentatively TRBD1 (6 bases). The ends were cut back, 2 bases at V and 8 bases at J, with 12 bases in the middle. CDR3 length: 13 residues. CDR1 and CDR2 (germline): MNHNS, SASEGT. The CDR3 DNA reads TGTGCCAGCAGTGAAAGGGGGTATGGCGGCTACACCTTC. It specifies CASSERGYGGYTF.

The chain recombines TRBV6-5 with TRBJ2-7; TRBD1 matches at 8 bases. CDR3 length: 12 residues. In germline, CDR1 is MNHEY, CDR2 SVGAGI. V was pared by 5 bases and J by 5 bases, with 2 bases of the junction left unmatched. CDR3 region: CASSRTGNEQYF. The CDR3 nucleotides are TGTGCCAGCAGTAGGACAGGGAACGAGCAGTACTTC.

The chain carries TRBV6-1 and TRBJ2-5; 9 bases agree with TRBD2. V was clipped by 7 bases and J by 5 bases; unmatched bases: 8. The germline gives CDR1 MNHNS, CDR2 SASEGT. The CDR3 is made up of 14 amino acids. The CDR3 is CASTGGGAGETQYF. The DNA for the CDR3 is TGTGCCAGCACCGGCGGGGGGGCCGGGGAGACCCAGTACTTC.

This clone was seen just once. The V and J genes are TRBV15 and TRBJ1-1; 7 bases match TRBD1. The CDR3 runs 15 residues. Germline loops: CDR1 LNHNV, CDR2 YYDKDF (reference sequence). V shed 5 bases and J 1 base; nucleotides not matched to a gene: 7. CDR3 nucleotide sequence: TGTGCCACCAGCCCCGGAGGGGGCGCGAACACTGAAGCTTTCTTT. This encodes CATSPGGGANTEAFF. Drawing the rest from reference TRBV15 and TRBJ1-1, the complete variable domain is DAMVIQNPRYQVTQFGKPVTLSCSQTLNHNVMYWYQQKSSQAPKLLFHYYDKDFNNEADTPDNFQSRRPNTSFCFLDIRSPGLGDTAMYLCATSPGGGANTEAFFGQGTRLTVV.

This clone occurred once. The chain couples TRBV19 to TRBJ1-2; maybe TRBD1 (5 bases). Per germline, CDR1 LNHDA and CDR2 SQIVND (reference sequence). The CDR3 totals 14 residues. With 0 bases removed from V and 6 bases from J, the gap between germline ends came to 11 bases. CDR3 sequence: CASSIDQGQNGYTF. The CDR3 nucleotides read TGTGCCAGTAGTATAGATCAGGGTCAGAATGGCTACACCTTC. The complete variable domain, with remaining parts taken from reference TRBV19 and TRBJ1-2, reads DGGITQSPKYLFRKEGQNVTLSCEQNLNHDAMYWYRQDPGQGLRLIYYSQIVNDFQKGDIAEGYSVSREKKESFPLTVTSAQKNPTAFYLCASSIDQGQNGYTFGSGTRLTVV.

This clone is a singleton in its sample. The chain is built from TRBV11-2 and TRBJ1-3; D gene unclear. CDR3 length: 15 amino acids. CDR1 and CDR2 (germline): SGHAT, FQNNGV. Trimming stripped 8 bases from V and 0 bases from J, with 14 bases between. The CDR3 is CASSSDGLSGNTIYF. CDR3 coding DNA: TGTGCCAGCTCATCGGATGGGCTCTCTGGAAACACCATATATTTT. The full variable domain, in which reference TRBV11-2 and TRBJ1-3 provide the parts outside the CDR3, is EAGVAQSPRYKIIEKRQSVAFWCNPISGHATLYWYQQILGQGPKLLIQFQNNGVVDDSQLPKDRFSAERLKGVDSTLKIQPAKLEDSAVYLCASSSDGLSGNTIYFGEGSWLTVV.

The CDR3 DNA sequence: TGTGCCAGCTCCCCGAGGGAGGGACTGAACGAGCAGTACTTC. This codes for CASSPREGLNEQYF. The chain uses TRBV18 and TRBJ2-7, with 7 nucleotides matching TRBD2. After removal of 6 bases from V and 5 bases from J, the junction contained 10 bases not matched to a gene. The germline V gene has CDR1 KGHSH and CDR2 LQKENI. The CDR3 covers 14 residues.

This clone was observed a handful of times. An end of the junction does not agree with germline; a read error may underlie this. The chain employs TRBV6-4 and TRBJ2-5; 11 bases are shared with TRBD1. CDR1 is MRHNA and CDR2 is SNTAGT in the germline V gene. This CDR3 comprises 19 residues. The CDR3 bases are TGTGCCCGCAGTGACCCTCGCCTCCCCCGGGACAGGGGGCAAGAGACCCAGTACTTC. This sequence encodes CARSDPRLPRDRGQETQYF.

The rearrangement uses TRBV27 and TRBJ2-5, with 13 bases fitting TRBD2. Germline CDR1 and CDR2: MNHEY and SMNVEV (reference sequence). The CDR3 runs 15 residues. The junction had 4 bases not matched to a gene; V was cut back by 9 bases and J by 0 bases. CDR3 amino acids: CASGLAGAYQETQYF. Written as DNA, the CDR3 is TGTGCCAGTGGACTAGCGGGGGCGTACCAAGAGACCCAGTACTTC.

The V gene is TRBV29-1, the J gene TRBJ2-3, with TRBD2 matching 7 bases. The length of the CDR3 is 18 residues. V lost 5 bases to trimming and J lost 1 base; unmatched junction nucleotides: 18. Germline lookup yields CDR1 SQVTM and CDR2 ANQGSEA. CDR3 sequence: CSVFFSGRRRVRTDTQYF. The CDR3 nucleotides read TGCAGCGTTTTTTTTAGCGGGCGGAGACGGGTCCGCACAGATACGCAGTATTTT.

This clone has just a few counts. The chain carries TRBV19 and TRBJ2-1; 9 bases agree with TRBD2. This CDR3 has 16 amino acids. Germline V gene data show CDR1 as LNHDA and CDR2 as SQIVND (reference sequence). J gave up 7 bases and V 2 bases, and 9 bases lay outside the gene matches. The CDR3 here is CASSIRALSGRNEQFF. DNA of the CDR3: TGTGCCAGTAGTATAAGGGCCCTTAGCGGGAGAAATGAGCAGTTCTTC.

This clone was seen once. V is TRBV7-9 and J is TRBJ2-5; tentatively, D is TRBD1 (5 bases). TRBJ2-7 matches the DNA end more closely, so the J call is doubtful. The CDR3 is made up of 14 amino acids. Looked up from germline, CDR1 is SEHNR and CDR2 is FQNEAQ (reference sequence). Here the CDR3 reads CASSLDQGIDEQYF. In nucleotides, the CDR3 is TGTGCCAGCAGCTTAGATCAGGGTATCGACGAGCAGTACTTC.

The gene calls are TRBV12-5 and TRBJ1-6, with a tentative D call TRBD1 (6 bases). CDR1 and CDR2 from the germline V gene are LGHNT and FRNRAP. V was clipped by 7 bases and J by 0 bases, with 13 bases between them. There are 16 residues in the CDR3. In DNA form, the CDR3 reads TGTGCTAGTGTCTTCAGGGGTAGCTCCTATAATTCACCCCTCCACTTT. This translates into CASVFRGSSYNSPLHF. The variable domain in full, with the rest retrieved from reference TRBV12-5 and TRBJ1-6, is DARVTQTPRHKVTEMGQEVTMRCQPILGHNTVFWYRQTMMQGLELLAYFRNRAPLDDSGMPKDRFSAEMPDATLATLKIQPSEPRDSAVYFCASVFRGSSYNSPLHFGNGTRLTVT.

The J gene is TRBJ2-7, the V gene TRBV7-2, with D maybe TRBD1 (6 bases). CDR1 is SGHTA and CDR2 is FQGNSA in the germline V gene. The length of the CDR3 is 13 residues. Between the trimmed V and J ends, which lost 5 bases and 7 bases, there was a span of 15 bases. The CDR3 DNA follows: TGTGCCAGCAGCGTAACAACAGGGTTTGAGCAGTACGTC. Translation: CASSVTTGFEQYV.

The chain uses TRBV11-3 and TRBJ2-2, with D hard to call. Trimming took 1 base from V and 5 from J, leaving 5 bases between them. This CDR3 contains 13 residues. Germline CDR1 SGHNT, CDR2 YENEEA. The CDR3 sequence: CASSLGDTGELFF. The CDR3 DNA follows: TGTGCCAGCAGCTTAGGAGATACCGGGGAGCTGTTTTTT. Combining the CDR3 with reference TRBV11-3 and TRBJ2-2 gives the whole variable domain EAGVVQSPRYKIIEKKQPVAFWCNPISGHNTLYWYLQNLGQGPELLIRYENEEAVDDSQLPKDRFSAERLKGVDSTLKIQPAELGDSAVYLCASSLGDTGELFFGEGSRLTVL.

With respect to this clone: Germline and junction disagree at one end, which may indicate a read error. This chain connects TRBV7-9 to TRBJ2-5; TRBD2 matches at 9 bases. Germline assignment: CDR1 SEHNR and CDR2 FQNEAQ (reference sequence). The CDR3 length is 17 residues. CDR3 sequence (DNA): TGTTCCAGCAGCTTAGCGAGAGTAGCGGGGGTCAAAGAGACCCAGTACTTC. This translates into CSSSLARVAGVKETQYF.

V is TRBV5-4 and J is TRBJ1-6; 11 bases line up with TRBD1. CDR1 is SGHNT, CDR2 YYREEE, per germline (reference sequence). V shed 6 bases, J shed 9 bases, and the junction held 5 bases outside the gene matches. The CDR3 covers 14 residues. CDR3 coding DNA: TGTGCCAGCAAGGACAGGGGGCCTACTTCACCCCTCCACTTT. Translation: CASKDRGPTSPLHF.

The chain uses TRBV5-6 and TRBJ2-3; D not certain. Germline values: CDR1 SGHDT, CDR2 YYEEEE. Between the trimmed V and J ends, which lost 0 bases and 3 bases, there was a span of 5 bases. The CDR3 loop spans 13 amino acids. The CDR3 reads CASSLVSTDTQYF. Written as DNA, the CDR3 is TGTGCCAGCAGCTTGGTTTCAACAGATACGCAGTATTTT.

This clone occurred a few times. This chain joins TRBV18 and TRBJ1-3, with 7 bases identical to TRBD1. Germline V gives CDR1 KGHSH, CDR2 LQKENI. The V segment lost 3 bases and the J segment 1 base; nucleotides outside the gene matches: 3. This CDR3 contains 15 residues. The CDR3 loop reads CASSPTRGSGNTIYF. In nucleotides, the CDR3 is TGTGCCAGCTCACCGACCAGGGGGTCTGGAAACACCATATATTTT.

This chain joins TRBV6-4 and TRBJ2-1, with 9 bases lining up with TRBD2. Germline V gives CDR1 MRHNA, CDR2 SNTAGT. This CDR3 is 15 amino acids long. The trim removed 0 bases at V and 10 bases at J, leaving 7 bases unmatched. Here the CDR3 reads CASSDSIRGGAEQFF. DNA of the CDR3: TGTGCCAGCAGTGACTCGATTCGCGGGGGGGCCGAGCAGTTCTTC.